Listed below are T cell receptor beta chains from one sample, sequenced in a study of CD8+CD57+ T cells in acquired aplastic anemia. One entry per CDR3 protein results from TCRdb running MiXCR on the reads. The sample shows around 170,000 distinct CDR3 sequences, just under 65% of them seen only once. Sample: sorted CD4+, CD8+, or CD8+CD57+ T cells (not recorded which) from PBMCs. All receptors come from a human donor in good health. Each CDR3 is given with its conserved first and last residue. D genes are given only for firm matches. Size values are once, few and many counts, or a class for expanded clones, and some rows have none.

D	size	V	J	DNA	CDR3
TRBD2	many	TRBV6-1	TRBJ2-7	TGTGCCAGCAGTGAGACTAGCGGGATCTTCTACGAGCAGTACTTC	CASSETSGIFYEQYF
-	-	TRBV6-5	TRBJ2-1	TGTGCCAGCAGTTACTCAGGGAGACAGTTCTTC	CASSYSGRQFF
-	-	TRBV7-9	TRBJ1-1	TGTGCCAGCAGTCCTCCGGTAGGGGGGAACACTGAAGCTTTCTTT	CASSPPVGGNTEAFF
-	-	TRBV9	TRBJ1-1	TGTGCCAGCAGGATGACAGATAACACTGAAGCTTTCTTT	CASRMTDNTEAFF
TRBD2	-	TRBV7-2	TRBJ2-7	TGTGCCAGCAGCTTACTAGCGGGCTACGAGCAGTACTTC	CASSLLAGYEQYF
-	once	TRBV15	TRBJ2-2	TGTGCCACAGCGGTCAGGGCAGGAGGGGCCGGGGAGCTGTTTTTT	CATAVRAGGAGELFF
-	-	TRBV2	TRBJ2-5	TGTGCCAGCAGGGGGGCAGTCCAAGAGACCCAGTACTTC	CASRGAVQETQYF
-	-	TRBV29-1	TRBJ2-7	TGCAGCGTGGGGCAAAGCGGCTACGAGCAGTACTTC	CSVGQSGYEQYF
TRBD2	-	TRBV29-1	TRBJ2-5	TGCAGCGTTGAAGAGTCTAGCGGAGAGACCCAGTACTTC	CSVEESSGETQYF
-	-	TRBV20-1	TRBJ1-1	TGCAGTGCTAGGACAGGTGATGGGGGAGGCACTGAAGCTTTCTTT	CSARTGDGGGTEAFF
TRBD2	-	TRBV19	TRBJ2-3	TGTGCCAGTAGTATGCGTCTAGCGGGGGTAAACACAGATACGCAGTATTTT	CASSMRLAGVNTDTQYF
TRBD1	-	TRBV5-5	TRBJ1-5	TGTGCCAGCAGCTTGTCGGACAGGGGAAGGCCGGACGGCAATCAGCCCCAGCATTTT	CASSLSDRGRPDGNQPQHF
-	-	TRBV7-3	TRBJ2-7	TGTGCCAGCAGCGGGCCCTCTGGCGAGCAGTACTTC	CASSGPSGEQYF
-	-	TRBV19	TRBJ2-1	TGTGCCAGTAGTAAGGGAGTCAGGCGGGATCTTACGAGGGAGCAGTTCTTC	CASSKGVRRDLTREQFF
TRBD1	-	TRBV10-3	TRBJ2-7	TGTGCCACGGGTTCCGGGACAGGGGGTCCTAGCAGCTACGAGCAGTACTTC	CATGSGTGGPSSYEQYF
-	-	TRBV10-3	TRBJ2-7	TGTGCCATCAGTGAGCCAGGGAGAGGGTACGAGCAGTACTTC	CAISEPGRGYEQYF
TRBD1	-	TRBV5-1	TRBJ1-2	TGCGCCAGCAGCTCCGGGACAGGGGAATCACTTTTATTTGGCTACACCTTC	CASSSGTGESLLFGYTF
TRBD1	-	TRBV29-1	TRBJ1-4	TGCAGCGTAGCAGGGGGAGTAAAGGAAAAACTGTTTTTT	CSVAGGVKEKLFF
-	-	TRBV20-1	TRBJ1-1	TGCAGTGCTAGGAGTCAGGCTTTCTTT	CSARSQAFF
TRBD2	few	TRBV10-3	TRBJ2-7	TGTGCCACCGAGCGGGGGAGCTCCTACGAGCAGTACTTC	CATERGSSYEQYF
TRBD2	-	TRBV12-5	TRBJ2-7	TGTGCTAGTGGTTTGGACCGCCGGGGACTAGGTTCCTACGAGCAGTACTTC	CASGLDRRGLGSYEQYF
-	-	TRBV24-1	TRBJ1-5	TGTGCCGTCGGAGGGCAATTCAATCAGCACCAGCATTTT	CAVGGQFNQHQHF
-	few	TRBV7-2	TRBJ2-5	TGTGCCAGCAGCTTAAGAGGGGACGGGGAGACCCAGTACTTC	CASSLRGDGETQYF
-	once	TRBV2	TRBJ1-4	TGTGCCGGGGGCCCCGAGGATGAAAAACTGTTTTTT	CAGGPEDEKLFF
-	once	TRBV19	TRBJ1-3	TGTGCCAGTAGCGACTCCTCTGGAAACGCCATATATTTT	CASSDSSGNAIYF
-	-	TRBV30	TRBJ2-3	TGTGCCTGGAGTGCAGGGGCTGGAGATACGCAGTATTTT	CAWSAGAGDTQYF
-	-	TRBV20-1	TRBJ2-7	TGCAGTGCTAGATCGGTACAGGGTGGTTACGAGCAGTACTTC	CSARSVQGGYEQYF
TRBD1	-	TRBV5-1	TRBJ2-7	TGCGCCAGCAGCTTGGTGGGACAGCCCTACGAGCAGTACTTC	CASSLVGQPYEQYF
TRBD2	many	TRBV20-1	TRBJ2-3	TGCAGTGCCCGGGGGGACCCAGCTAGCACAGATACGCAGTATTTT	CSARGDPASTDTQYF